This TCR beta chain stems from a study of blood T cell repertoires in COVID-19. Study details: Specimens from acute and convalescent COVID-19 originated in the United States, Italy and Spain.

Looked up from germline, CDR1 is SGHDN and CDR2 is FVKESK. The CDR3 has 14 amino acids. V was trimmed by 3 bases and J by 7 bases, leaving 15 bases between them. Clones were read by immunoSEQ multiplex PCR, and TCRdb kept only the in-frame ones, dropping some. The sample holds tens of thousands of clones, approximately 80% seen once. The sequenced material came from peripheral blood. This receptor was taken from a man aged 45 to 65 with active COVID-19. The chain recombines TRBV14 with TRBJ2-5; possible D gene TRBD1, 5 bases. The CDR3 DNA reads as TGTGCCAGCAGCCAGACGTCAGGGATTGGGACCCAGTACTTC. Translated: CASSQTSGIGTQYF. The full variable domain, in which reference TRBV14 and TRBJ2-5 provide the parts outside the CDR3, is EAGVTQFPSHSVIEKGQTVTLRCDPISGHDNLYWYRRVMGKEIKFLLHFVKESKQDESGMPNNRFLAERTGGTYSTLKVQPAELEDSGVYFCASSQTSGIGTQYFGPGTRLLVL.